This T cell receptor (beta chain) was obtained from a study of blood T cell repertoires in COVID-19. Method: immunoSEQ multiplex PCR; TCRdb's copy keeps in-frame clones and lacks some. Of fewer than 150,000 clones in the sample, more than 70% are singletons; the top ten hold under 12%. The V and J ends lost 7 bases and 1 base, in that order; junction bases with no gene match: 3. The CDR3 runs 14 residues. Germline CDR1 reads SNHLY; CDR2 reads FYNNEI. This rearrangement joins TRBV2 to TRBJ2-5, with 10 nucleotides matching TRBD2. The receptor was isolated from a man aged 45 to 65 with active or convalescent COVID-19. Sequencing input: peripheral blood. CDR3 DNA: TGTGCCAGCAAGGGACTAGCGTTCCAAGAGACCCAGTACTTC. Translating gives CASKGLAFQETQYF.